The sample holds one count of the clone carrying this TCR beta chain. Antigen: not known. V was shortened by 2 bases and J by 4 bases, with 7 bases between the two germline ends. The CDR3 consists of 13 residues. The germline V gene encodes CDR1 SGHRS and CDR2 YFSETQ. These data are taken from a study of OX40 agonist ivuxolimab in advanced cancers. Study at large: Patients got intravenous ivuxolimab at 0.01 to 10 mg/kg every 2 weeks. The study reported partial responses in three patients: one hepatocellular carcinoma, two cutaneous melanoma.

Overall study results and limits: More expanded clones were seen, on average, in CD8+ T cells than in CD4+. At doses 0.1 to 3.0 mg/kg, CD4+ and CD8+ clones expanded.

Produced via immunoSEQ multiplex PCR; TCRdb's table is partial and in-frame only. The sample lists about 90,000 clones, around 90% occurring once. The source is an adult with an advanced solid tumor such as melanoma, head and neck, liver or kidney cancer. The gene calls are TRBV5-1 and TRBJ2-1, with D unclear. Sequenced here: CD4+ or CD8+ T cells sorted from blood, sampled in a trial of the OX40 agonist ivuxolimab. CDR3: CASSFLGYNEQFF. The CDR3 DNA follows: TGCGCCAGCAGCTTTCTAGGGTACAATGAGCAGTTCTTC.